This T cell receptor (beta chain) was sequenced in a study of PD-1 blockade in classical Hodgkin lymphoma. The protocol was immunoSEQ multiplex PCR, while the TCRdb copy is restricted to in-frame clones and leaves out a portion. In the table there are under 75,000 clones, around 89% of which are singletons. This clone was counted a single time. Each of the patients experienced relapse following autologous stem cell transplantation, and their brentuximab vedotin exposure differed. The trim removed 5 bases at V and 7 bases at J, leaving 9 bases unmatched. Germline V gives CDR1 KGHSH, CDR2 LQKENI. The length of the CDR3 is 15 residues.

This TCR was sampled from a human donor with classical Hodgkin lymphoma. The genes are TRBV18 and TRBJ1-5; 9 positions match TRBD1. The starting material was peripheral blood mononuclear cells (PBMCs), obtained before the second cycle of nivolumab. CDR3 loop: CASSFSGTGKQPQHF. The CDR3 DNA sequence: TGTGCCAGCTCATTCTCCGGGACAGGGAAACAGCCCCAGCATTTT.